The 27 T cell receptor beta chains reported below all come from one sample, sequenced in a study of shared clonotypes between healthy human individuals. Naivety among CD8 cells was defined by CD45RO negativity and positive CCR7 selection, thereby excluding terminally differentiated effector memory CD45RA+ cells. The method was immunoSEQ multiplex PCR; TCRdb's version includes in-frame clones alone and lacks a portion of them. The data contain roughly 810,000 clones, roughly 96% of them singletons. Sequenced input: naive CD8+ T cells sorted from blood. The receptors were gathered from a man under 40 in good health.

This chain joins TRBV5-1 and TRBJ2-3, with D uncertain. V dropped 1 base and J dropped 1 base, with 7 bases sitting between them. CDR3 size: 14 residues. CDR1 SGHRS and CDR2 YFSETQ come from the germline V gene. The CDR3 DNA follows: TGCGCCAGCAGCTTGAGGCCAGGCACAGATACGCAGTATTTT. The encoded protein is CASSLRPGTDTQYF.

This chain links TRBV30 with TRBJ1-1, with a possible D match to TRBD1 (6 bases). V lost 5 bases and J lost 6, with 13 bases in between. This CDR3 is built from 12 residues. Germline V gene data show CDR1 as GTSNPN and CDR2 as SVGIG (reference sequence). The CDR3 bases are TGTGCCTGGGATATCAGGGGACCTGAAGCTTTCTTT. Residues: CAWDIRGPEAFF.

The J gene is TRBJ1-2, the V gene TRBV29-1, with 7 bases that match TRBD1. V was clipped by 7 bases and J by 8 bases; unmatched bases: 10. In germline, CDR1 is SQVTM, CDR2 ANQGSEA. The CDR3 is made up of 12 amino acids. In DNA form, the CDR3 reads TGCAGCGCCAGGGGCCAGGGGGGCGGCTACACCTTC. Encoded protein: CSARGQGGGYTF.

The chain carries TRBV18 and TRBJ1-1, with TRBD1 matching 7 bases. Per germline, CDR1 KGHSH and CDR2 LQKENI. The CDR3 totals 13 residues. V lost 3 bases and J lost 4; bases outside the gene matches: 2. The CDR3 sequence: CASSPWDSTEAFF. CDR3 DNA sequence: TGTGCCAGCTCACCTTGGGACAGCACTGAAGCTTTCTTT.

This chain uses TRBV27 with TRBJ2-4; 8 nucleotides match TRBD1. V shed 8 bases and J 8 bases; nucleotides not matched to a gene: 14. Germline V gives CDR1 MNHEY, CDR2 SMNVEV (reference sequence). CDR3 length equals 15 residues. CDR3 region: CASAEWAGGTDIQYF. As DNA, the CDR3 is TGTGCCAGCGCTGAGTGGGCAGGGGGCACGGACATTCAGTACTTC.

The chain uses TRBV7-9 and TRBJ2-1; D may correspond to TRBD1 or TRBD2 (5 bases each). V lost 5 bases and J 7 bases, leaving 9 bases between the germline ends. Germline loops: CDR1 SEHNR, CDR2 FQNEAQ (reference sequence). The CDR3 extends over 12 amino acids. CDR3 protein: CASSLWGNEQFF. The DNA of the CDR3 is TGTGCCAGCAGCCTATGGGGGAATGAGCAGTTCTTC.

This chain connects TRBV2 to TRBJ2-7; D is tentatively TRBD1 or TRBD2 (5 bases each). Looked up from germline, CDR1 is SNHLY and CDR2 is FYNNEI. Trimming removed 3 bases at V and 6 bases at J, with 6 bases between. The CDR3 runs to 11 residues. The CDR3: CASSDGGEQYF. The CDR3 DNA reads TGTGCCAGCAGTGATGGGGGCGAGCAGTACTTC.

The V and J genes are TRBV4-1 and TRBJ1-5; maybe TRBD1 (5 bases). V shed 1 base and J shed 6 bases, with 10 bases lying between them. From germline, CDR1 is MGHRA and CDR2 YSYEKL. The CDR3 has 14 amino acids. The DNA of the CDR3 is TGCGCCAGCAGCCAAGCAGGGTGGGGTCAGCCCCAGCATTTT. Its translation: CASSQAGWGQPQHF.

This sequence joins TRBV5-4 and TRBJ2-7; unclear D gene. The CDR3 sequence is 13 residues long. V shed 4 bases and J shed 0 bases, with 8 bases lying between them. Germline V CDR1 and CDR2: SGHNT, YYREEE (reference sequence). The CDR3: CASSAWDSYEQYF. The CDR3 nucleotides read TGTGCCAGCAGCGCCTGGGACTCCTACGAGCAGTACTTC.

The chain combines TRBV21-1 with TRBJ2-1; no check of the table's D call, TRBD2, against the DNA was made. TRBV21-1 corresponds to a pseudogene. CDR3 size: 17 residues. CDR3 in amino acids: CASSKDRLRQIYNEQFF. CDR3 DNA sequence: TGTGCCAGCAGCAAAGACCGGTTGCGGCAGATATACAATGAGCAGTTCTTC.

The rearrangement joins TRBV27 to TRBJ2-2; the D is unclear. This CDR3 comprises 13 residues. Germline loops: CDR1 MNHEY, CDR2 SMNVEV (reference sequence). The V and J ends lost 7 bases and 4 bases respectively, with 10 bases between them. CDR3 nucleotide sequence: TGTGCCAGCACCCCGTATAGCACCGGGGAGCTGTTTTTT. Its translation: CASTPYSTGELFF.

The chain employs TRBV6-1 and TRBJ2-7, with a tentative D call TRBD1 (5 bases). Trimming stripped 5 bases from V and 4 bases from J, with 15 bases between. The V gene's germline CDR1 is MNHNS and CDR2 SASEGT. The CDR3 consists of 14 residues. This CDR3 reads CASSWAGLTYEQYF. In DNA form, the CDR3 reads TGTGCCAGCAGTTGGGCAGGGTTGACTTACGAGCAGTACTTC.

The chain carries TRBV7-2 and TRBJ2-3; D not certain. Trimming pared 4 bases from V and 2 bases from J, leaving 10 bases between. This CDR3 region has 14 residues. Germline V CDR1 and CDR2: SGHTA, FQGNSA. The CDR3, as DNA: TGTGCCAGCAGCTCCCCGTTTTTCACAGATACGCAGTATTTT. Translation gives CASSSPFFTDTQYF.

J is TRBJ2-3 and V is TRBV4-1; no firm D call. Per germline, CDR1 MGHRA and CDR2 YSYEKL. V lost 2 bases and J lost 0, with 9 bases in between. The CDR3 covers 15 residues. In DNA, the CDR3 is TGCGCCAGCAGCCAAAAGGCACCCAGCACAGATACGCAGTATTTT. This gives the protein CASSQKAPSTDTQYF.

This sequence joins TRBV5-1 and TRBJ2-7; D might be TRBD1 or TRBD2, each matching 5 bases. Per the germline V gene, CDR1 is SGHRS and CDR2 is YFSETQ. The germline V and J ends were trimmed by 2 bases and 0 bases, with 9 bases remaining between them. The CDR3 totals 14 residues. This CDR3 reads CASSFGGLSYEQYF. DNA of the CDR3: TGCGCCAGCAGCTTTGGGGGTCTCTCCTACGAGCAGTACTTC.

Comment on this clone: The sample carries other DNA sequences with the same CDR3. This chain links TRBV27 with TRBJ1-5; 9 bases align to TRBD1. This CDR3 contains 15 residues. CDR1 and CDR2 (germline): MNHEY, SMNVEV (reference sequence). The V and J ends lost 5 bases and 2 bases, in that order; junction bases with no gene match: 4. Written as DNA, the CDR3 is TGTGCCAGCAGTACCCGGGACAGGGGCAATCAGCCCCAGCATTTT. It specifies CASSTRDRGNQPQHF.

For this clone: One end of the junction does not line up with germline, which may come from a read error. As DNA, the CDR3 is TGCAGCGCTGAAGGGGGACTAGCGGGAGGGCCAGACGAGCAGTTCTTC. Translated, it gives CSAEGGLAGGPDEQFF. The chain has TRBV29-1 and TRBJ2-1; 16 bases are a match to TRBD2. This CDR3 has 16 residues. In germline, CDR1 is SQVTM, CDR2 ANQGSEA.

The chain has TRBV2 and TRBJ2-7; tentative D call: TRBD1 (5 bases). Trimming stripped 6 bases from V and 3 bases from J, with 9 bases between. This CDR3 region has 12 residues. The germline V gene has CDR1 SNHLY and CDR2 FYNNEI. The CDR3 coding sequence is TGTGCCAGCAGCGGCAGGGTCTACGAGCAGTACTTC. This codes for CASSGRVYEQYF.

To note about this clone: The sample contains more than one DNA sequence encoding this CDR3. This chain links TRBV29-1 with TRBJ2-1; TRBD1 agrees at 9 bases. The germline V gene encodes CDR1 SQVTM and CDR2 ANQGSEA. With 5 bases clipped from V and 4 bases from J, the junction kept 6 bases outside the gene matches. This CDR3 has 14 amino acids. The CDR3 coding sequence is TGCAGCGTTTCCGGGACAGGGTCATACAATGAGCAGTTCTTC. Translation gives CSVSGTGSYNEQFF.

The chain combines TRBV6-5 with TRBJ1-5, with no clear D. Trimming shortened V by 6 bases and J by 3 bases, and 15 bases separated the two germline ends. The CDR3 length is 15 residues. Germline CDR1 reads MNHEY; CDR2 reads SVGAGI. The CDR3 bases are TGTGCCAGCAGCTCCTCTTGGCAGATCAATCAGCCCCAGCATTTT. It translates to CASSSSWQINQPQHF.

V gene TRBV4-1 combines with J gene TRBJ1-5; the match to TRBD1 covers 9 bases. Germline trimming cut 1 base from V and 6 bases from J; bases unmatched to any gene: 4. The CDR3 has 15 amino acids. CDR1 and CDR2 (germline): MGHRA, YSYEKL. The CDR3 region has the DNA TGCGCCAGCAGCCAAGTACAACAGGGGGCTCAGCCCCAGCATTTT. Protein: CASSQVQQGAQPQHF.

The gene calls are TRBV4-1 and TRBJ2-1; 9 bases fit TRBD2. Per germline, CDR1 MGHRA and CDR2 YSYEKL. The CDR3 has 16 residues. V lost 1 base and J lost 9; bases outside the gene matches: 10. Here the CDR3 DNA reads TGCGCCAGCAGCCAAGGAGAGGGACTAGCAGGCCCTGAGCAGTTCTTC. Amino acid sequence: CASSQGEGLAGPEQFF.

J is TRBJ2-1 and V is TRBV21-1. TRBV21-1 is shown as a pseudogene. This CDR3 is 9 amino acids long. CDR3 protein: CASSNEQFF. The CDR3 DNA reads TGTGCCAGCAGCAATGAGCAGTTCTTC.

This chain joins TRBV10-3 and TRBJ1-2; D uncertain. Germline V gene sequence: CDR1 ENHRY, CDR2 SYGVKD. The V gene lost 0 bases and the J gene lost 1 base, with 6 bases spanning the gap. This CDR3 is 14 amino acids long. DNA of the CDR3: TGTGCCATCAGTGAGTCTACAGTTAACTATGGCTACACCTTC. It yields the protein CAISESTVNYGYTF.

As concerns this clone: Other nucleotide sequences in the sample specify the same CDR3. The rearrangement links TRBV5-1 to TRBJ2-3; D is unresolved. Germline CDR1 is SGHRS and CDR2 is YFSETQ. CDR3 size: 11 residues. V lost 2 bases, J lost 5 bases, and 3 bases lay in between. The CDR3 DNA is TGCGCCAGCAGCTTCGGAGATACGCAGTATTTT. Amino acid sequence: CASSFGDTQYF.

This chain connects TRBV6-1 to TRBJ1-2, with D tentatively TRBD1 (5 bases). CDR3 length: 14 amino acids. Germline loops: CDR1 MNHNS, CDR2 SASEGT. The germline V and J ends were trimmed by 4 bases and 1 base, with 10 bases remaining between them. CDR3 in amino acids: CASSGEGINYGYTF. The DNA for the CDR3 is TGTGCCAGCAGTGGCGAGGGGATTAACTATGGCTACACCTTC.

Written as DNA, the CDR3 is TGTGCCAGCAGTTTCACAGGGAGAAAACAGCCCCAGCATTTT. It yields the protein CASSFTGRKQPQHF. The rearrangement joins TRBV27 to TRBJ1-5, with D maybe TRBD1 (6 bases). V lost 3 bases to trimming and J lost 7 bases, with 13 bases between them. CDR3 length: 14 residues. Germline CDR1 MNHEY, CDR2 SMNVEV (reference sequence).